This is a list of T cell receptor beta chains from one sample in a study of blood T cell repertoires in COVID-19. The assay was immunoSEQ multiplex PCR, and TCRdb's table has in-frame clones only and misses some. The profile shows roughly 380,000 clones, 81% of them singletons. Sequenced: peripheral blood. The receptors stem from a human donor with acute or convalescent COVID-19. The donor label of this sample is uncertain. CDR3s include the opening cysteine and the closing phenylalanine or tryptophan. The D gene is left open where the match is weak. Where a row states a size, it is once, few, many or the class of an expanded clone; other rows omit it.

TGTGCCTGGGCCCACGAGACTAGGAACTCCTATGGCTACACCTTC | CAWAHETRNSYGYTF | . | TRBV30 | . | TRBJ1-2
TGCGTCAAGACTCTGATACAAGAGACCCAGTACTTC | CVKTLIQETQYF | . | TRBV23-1 | . | TRBJ2-5
TGTGCCAGCAGCGACCTCCGGGACACTTCCTATGGCTACACCTTC | CASSDLRDTSYGYTF | . | TRBV5-6 | . | TRBJ1-2
TGTGCCAGCAGCTCCGACAGGTTCGCTTCACCCCTCCACTTT | CASSSDRFASPLHF | . | TRBV6-5 | . | TRBJ1-6
TGTGCCTGGAGTTCCGACGGGACAGGGTACGGAAAACTGTTTTTT | CAWSSDGTGYGKLFF | TRBD1 | TRBV30 | . | TRBJ1-4
TGTGCCAGCAGCTTTAGACAGGGGGCCCAGCCCCAGCATTTT | CASSFRQGAQPQHF | TRBD1 | TRBV5-6 | . | TRBJ1-5
TGTGCCAGCAGTTCCTTCCGGGACAGGGGTCACTTC | CASSSFRDRGHF | TRBD1 | TRBV6-5 | . | TRBJ2-7
TGTGCCAGCAGCTCCGAGAGGAAGCGTAACACCGGGGAGCTGTTTTTT | CASSSERKRNTGELFF | . | TRBV11-2 | once | TRBJ2-2
TGCGCCAGCACCTTTCCGGGGACAGGGGTGGGTGAGCAGTTCTTC | CASTFPGTGVGEQFF | TRBD1 | TRBV5-1 | . | TRBJ2-1
TGCAGCGTCGTCCGGGACATGGGCAATCAGCCCCAGCATTTT | CSVVRDMGNQPQHF | . | TRBV29-1 | . | TRBJ1-5
TGTGCCAGCAGCTTAAGGACTAGCGGAAACACAGATACGCAGTATTTT | CASSLRTSGNTDTQYF | TRBD2 | TRBV13 | . | TRBJ2-3
TGTGCCAGCTCACCGCGACAGGGGAGTACTGAAGCTTTCTTT | CASSPRQGSTEAFF | TRBD1 | TRBV18 | . | TRBJ1-1
TGTGCCAGCAGCCCAGAGTGGGGAGTCGGGGAGCAGTACTTC | CASSPEWGVGEQYF | . | TRBV6-5 | . | TRBJ2-7
TGTGCCAGCAGCTTAGTGGGAGCTAACAATGAGCAGTTCTTC | CASSLVGANNEQFF | . | TRBV11-3 | . | TRBJ2-1
TGTGCCAGTAGGGGACTAAATGAGCAGTTCTTC | CASRGLNEQFF | TRBD2 | TRBV19 | . | TRBJ2-1
TGCGCCAGCACCTACGGGGGGCGGGCTTTCTTT | CASTYGGRAFF | . | TRBV5-1 | . | TRBJ1-1
TGTGCCAGCAGACCAGACAGGGGGCTGTCCACTGAAGCTTTCTTT | CASRPDRGLSTEAFF | TRBD1 | TRBV7-9 | . | TRBJ1-1
TGTGCCAGCAGCTTAGAGCTAGGAACTAACTATGGCTACACCTTC | CASSLELGTNYGYTF | . | TRBV7-9 | few | TRBJ1-2
TGTGCCAGCTCACCACCTGAGGGACTAAGCGCTAACTATGGCTACACCTTC | CASSPPEGLSANYGYTF | . | TRBV18 | . | TRBJ1-2
TGTGCCAGCAGCTTCAGGTTAGGGGGCGCGGATGGCTACACCTTC | CASSFRLGGADGYTF | TRBD1 | TRBV7-2 | . | TRBJ1-2
TGCAGCGTCCGGACAGGGGTCAATCAGCCCCAGCATTTT | CSVRTGVNQPQHF | TRBD1 | TRBV29-1 | . | TRBJ1-5
TGTGCCAGCAGCCCCCCAGGCGTCTATGGCTACACCTTC | CASSPPGVYGYTF | . | TRBV28 | . | TRBJ1-2
TGCGCCAGCAGCCGACTCGGGTCAGATCCTCATGGCTACACCTTC | CASSRLGSDPHGYTF | . | TRBV5-1 | . | TRBJ1-2
TGTGCCAGCAGCTCCTGGGACAGGGGGCAGGGGGATACGCAGTATTTT | CASSSWDRGQGDTQYF | TRBD1 | TRBV7-6 | once | TRBJ2-3
TGTGCCAGCAGCGCCCTACCGGGACAGAGCTCTCTAGGCTACACCTTC | CASSALPGQSSLGYTF | TRBD1 | TRBV9 | . | TRBJ1-2
TGTGCCACCATTAGGCCAGGGGGCAGGGAGACCCAGTACTTC | CATIRPGGRETQYF | TRBD1 | TRBV24-1 | . | TRBJ2-5
TGCGCCAGCAGTGGACGCGGGGGGCCCAACCAAGAGACCCAGTACTTC | CASSGRGGPNQETQYF | TRBD2 | TRBV10-2 | . | TRBJ2-5
TGCGCCAGCAGTGATCCGGGACAGGGGAACACTGAAGCTTTCTTT | CASSDPGQGNTEAFF | TRBD1 | TRBV10-1 | . | TRBJ1-1
TGCAGCGTTGACCCTGGACAGGGACAAAACTATGGCTACACCTTC | CSVDPGQGQNYGYTF | TRBD1 | TRBV29-1 | . | TRBJ1-2
TGTGCCAGCAGCTTGTACCCAGGGGTCTACGAGCAGTACTTC | CASSLYPGVYEQYF | . | TRBV5-6 | . | TRBJ2-7
TGTGCCAGCTCAGGCACTAGCGGGAATTCTGGGGCCAACGTCCTGACTTTC | CASSGTSGNSGANVLTF | TRBD2 | TRBV18 | many | TRBJ2-6
TGTGCCAGCAGCCCCCTTGCGCCTTCACCCCTCCACTTT | CASSPLAPSPLHF | . | TRBV2 | . | TRBJ1-6
TGCGCCAGCAGCTTGGTGGCGGGACAGGGAGGCTACACCTTC | CASSLVAGQGGYTF | TRBD1 | TRBV5-1 | . | TRBJ1-2
TGCAGTGCTAGTACAGGGGAACTGAACTATGGCTACACCTTC | CSASTGELNYGYTF | TRBD1 | TRBV20-1 | . | TRBJ1-2